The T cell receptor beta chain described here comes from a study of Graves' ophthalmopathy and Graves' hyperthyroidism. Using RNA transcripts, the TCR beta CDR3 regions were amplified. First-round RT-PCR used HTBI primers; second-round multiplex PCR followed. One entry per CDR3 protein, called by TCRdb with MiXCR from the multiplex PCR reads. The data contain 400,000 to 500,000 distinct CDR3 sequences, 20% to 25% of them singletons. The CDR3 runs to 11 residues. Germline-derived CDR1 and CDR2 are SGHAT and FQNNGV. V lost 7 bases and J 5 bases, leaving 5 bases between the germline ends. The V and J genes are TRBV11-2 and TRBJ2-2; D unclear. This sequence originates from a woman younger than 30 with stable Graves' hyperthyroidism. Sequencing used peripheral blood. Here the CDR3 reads CASTVTGELFF. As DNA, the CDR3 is TGTGCCAGCACCGTTACCGGGGAGCTGTTTTTT.